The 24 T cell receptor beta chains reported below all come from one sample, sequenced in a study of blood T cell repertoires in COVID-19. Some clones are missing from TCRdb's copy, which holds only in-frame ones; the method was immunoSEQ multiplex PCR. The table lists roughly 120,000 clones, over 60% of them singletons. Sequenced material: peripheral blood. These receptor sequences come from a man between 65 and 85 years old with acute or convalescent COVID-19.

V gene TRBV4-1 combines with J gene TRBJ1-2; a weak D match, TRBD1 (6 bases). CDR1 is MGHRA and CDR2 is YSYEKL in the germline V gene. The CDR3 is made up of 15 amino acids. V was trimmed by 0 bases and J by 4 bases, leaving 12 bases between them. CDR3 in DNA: TGCGCCAGCAGCCAAGATGTGGGGGCGAGCTATGGCTACACCTTC. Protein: CASSQDVGASYGYTF.

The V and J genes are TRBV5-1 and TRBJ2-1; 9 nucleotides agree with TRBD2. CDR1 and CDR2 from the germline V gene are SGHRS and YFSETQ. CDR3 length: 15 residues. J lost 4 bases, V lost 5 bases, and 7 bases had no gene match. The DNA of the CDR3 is TGCGCCAGCAGTCAATCTAGCGGGACTTACAATGAGCAGTTCTTC. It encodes CASSQSSGTYNEQFF.

CDR3 nucleotides: TGTGCCAGTAGTATCCTCGGGACATCGAACACTGAAGCTTTCTTT. This sequence encodes CASSILGTSNTEAFF. The chain recombines TRBV19 with TRBJ1-1; possibly TRBD1 for D (6 bases). V lost 3 bases to trimming and J lost 1 base, with 12 bases between them. This CDR3 contains 15 residues. Germline V gene lookup returns CDR1 LNHDA and CDR2 SQIVND (reference sequence).

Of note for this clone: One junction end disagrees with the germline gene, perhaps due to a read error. Here the CDR3 DNA reads TGTGCGAGCACGGCCAGGACAGGGATTCTGAAGCAGTACTTC. Translating it yields CASTARTGILKQYF. The chain is built from TRBV5-8 and TRBJ2-7; the match to TRBD1 covers 8 bases. CDR3 length equals 14 residues. Germline V gives CDR1 SGHTS, CDR2 YDEGEE. The complete variable domain, with remaining parts taken from reference TRBV5-8 and TRBJ2-7, reads EAGVTQSPTHLIKTRGQQATLRCSPISGHTSVYWYQQALGLGLQFLLWYDEGEERNRGNFPPRFSGRQFPNYSSELNVNALELEDSALYLCASTARTGILKQYFGPGTRLTVT.

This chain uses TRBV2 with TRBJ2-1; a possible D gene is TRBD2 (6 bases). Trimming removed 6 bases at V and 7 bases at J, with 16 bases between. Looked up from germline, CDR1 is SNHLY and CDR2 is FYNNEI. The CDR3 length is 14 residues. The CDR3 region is CASRKLAARNEQFF. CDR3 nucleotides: TGTGCCAGCAGGAAATTAGCGGCTAGGAATGAGCAGTTCTTC.

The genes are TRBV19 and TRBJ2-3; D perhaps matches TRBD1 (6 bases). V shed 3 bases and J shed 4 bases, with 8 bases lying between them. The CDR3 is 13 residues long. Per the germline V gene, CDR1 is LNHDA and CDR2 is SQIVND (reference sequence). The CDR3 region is CASSIYRADTQYF. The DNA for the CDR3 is TGTGCCAGTAGTATTTACAGGGCAGATACGCAGTATTTT.

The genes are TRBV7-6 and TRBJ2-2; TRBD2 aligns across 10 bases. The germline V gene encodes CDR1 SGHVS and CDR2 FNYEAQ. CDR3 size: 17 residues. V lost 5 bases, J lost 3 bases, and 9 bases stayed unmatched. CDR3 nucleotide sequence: TGTGCCAGCAGCCACCCGACCGGACTAGCGGACACCGGGGAGCTGTTTTTT. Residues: CASSHPTGLADTGELFF.

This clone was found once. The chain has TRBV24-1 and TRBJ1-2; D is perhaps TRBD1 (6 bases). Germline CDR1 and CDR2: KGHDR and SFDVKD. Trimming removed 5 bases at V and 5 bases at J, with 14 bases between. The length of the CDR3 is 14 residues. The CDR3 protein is CATSGSTGGYGYTF. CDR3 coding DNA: TGTGCCACCAGTGGGTCGACAGGCGGATATGGCTACACCTTC.

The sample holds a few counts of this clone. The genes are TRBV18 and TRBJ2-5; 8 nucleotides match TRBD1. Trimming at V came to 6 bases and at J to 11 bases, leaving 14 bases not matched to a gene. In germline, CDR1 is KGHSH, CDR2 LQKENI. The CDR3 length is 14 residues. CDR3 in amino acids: CASSEDRARAAQYF. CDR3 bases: TGTGCCAGCTCCGAGGACAGGGCGAGGGCGGCGCAGTACTTC.

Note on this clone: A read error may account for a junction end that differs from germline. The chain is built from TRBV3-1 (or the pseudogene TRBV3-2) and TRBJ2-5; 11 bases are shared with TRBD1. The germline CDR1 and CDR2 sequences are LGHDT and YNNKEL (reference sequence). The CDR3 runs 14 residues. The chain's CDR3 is CASSQDAGQGVWHF. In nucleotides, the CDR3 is TGTGCCAGCAGCCAAGATGCGGGACAGGGGGTATGGCACTTC.

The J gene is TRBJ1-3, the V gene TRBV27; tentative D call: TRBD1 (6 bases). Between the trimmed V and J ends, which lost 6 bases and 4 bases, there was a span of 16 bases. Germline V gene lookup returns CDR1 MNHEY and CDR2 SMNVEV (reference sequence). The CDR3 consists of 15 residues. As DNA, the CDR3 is TGTGCCAGCAGATCGGGGGGGGCAGGAGGAAACACCATATATTTT. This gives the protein CASRSGGAGGNTIYF.

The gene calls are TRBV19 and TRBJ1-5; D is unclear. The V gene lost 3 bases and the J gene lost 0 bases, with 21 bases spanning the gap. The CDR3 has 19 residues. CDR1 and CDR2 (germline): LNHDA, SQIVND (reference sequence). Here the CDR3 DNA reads TGTGCCAGTAGTATTAGGTGGCCAGGAATGGCTTCTAGCAATCAGCCCCAGCATTTT. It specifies CASSIRWPGMASSNQPQHF. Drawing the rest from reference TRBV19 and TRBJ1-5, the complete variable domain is DGGITQSPKYLFRKEGQNVTLSCEQNLNHDAMYWYRQDPGQGLRLIYYSQIVNDFQKGDIAEGYSVSREKKESFPLTVTSAQKNPTAFYLCASSIRWPGMASSNQPQHFGDGTRLSIL.

CDR3 sequence (DNA): TGCGCCAGCAGCTCCGGGACACTCAGCTCTGGAAACACCATATATTTT. It specifies CASSSGTLSSGNTIYF. V and J are TRBV5-1 and TRBJ1-3, with D tentatively TRBD1 (6 bases). Germline V gene sequence: CDR1 SGHRS, CDR2 YFSETQ. V was trimmed by 3 bases and J by 0 bases, leaving 13 bases between them. CDR3 length: 16 residues. Based on the CDR3 plus reference TRBV5-1 and TRBJ1-3, the full variable domain is KAGVTQTPRYLIKTRGQQVTLSCSPISGHRSVSWYQQTPGQGLQFLFEYFSETQRNKGNFPGRFSGRQFSNSRSEMNVSTLELGDSALYLCASSSGTLSSGNTIYFGEGSWLTVV.

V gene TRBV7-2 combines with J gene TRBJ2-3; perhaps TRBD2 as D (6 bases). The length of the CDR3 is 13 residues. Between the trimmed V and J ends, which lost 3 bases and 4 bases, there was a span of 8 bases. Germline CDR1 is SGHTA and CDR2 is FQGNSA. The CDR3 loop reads CASSFGGADTQYF. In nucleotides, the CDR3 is TGTGCCAGCAGCTTCGGGGGAGCAGATACGCAGTATTTT.

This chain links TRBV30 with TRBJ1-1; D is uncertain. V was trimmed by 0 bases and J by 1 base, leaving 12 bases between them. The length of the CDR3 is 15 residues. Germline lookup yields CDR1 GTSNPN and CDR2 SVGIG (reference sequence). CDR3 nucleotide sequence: TGTGCCTGGAGTGTACGCGGTGGAGGGAACACTGAAGCTTTCTTT. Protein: CAWSVRGGGNTEAFF.

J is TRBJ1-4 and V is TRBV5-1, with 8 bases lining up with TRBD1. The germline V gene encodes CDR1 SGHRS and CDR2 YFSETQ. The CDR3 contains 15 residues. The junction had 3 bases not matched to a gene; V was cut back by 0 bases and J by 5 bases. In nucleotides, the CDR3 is TGCGCCAGCAGCTTGGGGGACAGGTCAAATGAAAAACTGTTTTTT. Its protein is CASSLGDRSNEKLFF.

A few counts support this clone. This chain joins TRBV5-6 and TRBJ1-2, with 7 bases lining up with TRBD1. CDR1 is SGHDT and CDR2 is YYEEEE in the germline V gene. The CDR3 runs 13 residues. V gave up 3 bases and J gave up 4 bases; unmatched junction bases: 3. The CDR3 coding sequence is TGTGCCAGCAGCTACGGGACAGCCTATGGCTACACCTTC. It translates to CASSYGTAYGYTF.

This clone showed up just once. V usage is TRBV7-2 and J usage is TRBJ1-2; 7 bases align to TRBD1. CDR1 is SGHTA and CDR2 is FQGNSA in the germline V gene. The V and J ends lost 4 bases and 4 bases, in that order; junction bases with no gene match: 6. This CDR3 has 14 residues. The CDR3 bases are TGTGCCAGCAGCTCCAGGGGGTTTGGCTATGGCTACACCTTC. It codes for CASSSRGFGYGYTF.

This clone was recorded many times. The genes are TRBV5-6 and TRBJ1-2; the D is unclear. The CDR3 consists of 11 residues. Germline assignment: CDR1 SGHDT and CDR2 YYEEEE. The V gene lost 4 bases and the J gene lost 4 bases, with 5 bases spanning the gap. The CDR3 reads CASSRSYGYTF. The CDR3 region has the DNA TGTGCCAGCAGCCGGAGCTATGGCTACACCTTC.

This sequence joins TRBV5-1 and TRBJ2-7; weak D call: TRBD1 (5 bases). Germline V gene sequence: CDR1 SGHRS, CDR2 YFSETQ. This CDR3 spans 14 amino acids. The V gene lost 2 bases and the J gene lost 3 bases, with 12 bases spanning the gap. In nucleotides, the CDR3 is TGCGCCAGCAGCTTAACACAGGCCGACTACGAGCAGTACTTC. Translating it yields CASSLTQADYEQYF.

CDR3 sequence reads: CASSLSGVNQETQYF. In nucleotides, the CDR3 is TGTGCCAGCAGCTTATCAGGGGTGAACCAAGAGACCCAGTACTTC. The V and J genes are TRBV7-3 and TRBJ2-5; tentative D call: TRBD1 (6 bases). Germline lookup yields CDR1 SGHTA and CDR2 FQGTGA. The V end lost 2 bases, the J end lost 0 bases, and 10 bases lay between the germline ends. CDR3 size: 15 residues.

Here the CDR3 reads CASSSSLRRANNEQFF. DNA for the CDR3: TGCGCCAGCAGCTCCTCCCTAAGGCGGGCGAACAATGAGCAGTTCTTC. This chain joins TRBV5-1 and TRBJ2-1, with a tentative D call TRBD2 (5 bases). The CDR3 consists of 16 residues. In germline, CDR1 is SGHRS, CDR2 YFSETQ. V dropped 3 bases and J dropped 5 bases, with 18 bases sitting between them.

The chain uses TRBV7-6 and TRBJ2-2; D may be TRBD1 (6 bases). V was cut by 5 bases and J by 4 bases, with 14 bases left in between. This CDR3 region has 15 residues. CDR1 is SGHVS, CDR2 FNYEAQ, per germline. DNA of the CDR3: TGTGCCAGCAGCCGAGGGGGAGAGGGCACCGGGGAGCTGTTTTTT. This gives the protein CASSRGGEGTGELFF.

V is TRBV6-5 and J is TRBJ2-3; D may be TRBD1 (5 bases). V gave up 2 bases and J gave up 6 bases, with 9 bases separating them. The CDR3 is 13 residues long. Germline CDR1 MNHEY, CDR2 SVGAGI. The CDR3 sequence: CASSYTRADTQYF. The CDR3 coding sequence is TGTGCCAGCAGTTACACCAGGGCTGATACGCAGTATTTT.